This T cell receptor beta chain was captured by sequencing in a study of T-cell memory formation after mild COVID-19. Study-wide background: Most TCR clusters belonged to a single donor.

With respect to this clonotype: Its antigen is not known.

Study results and limitations: Contracting CD8+ clones were enriched in EMRA, CD4+ mainly in CM and EM. Day 15 to 85 contractors were CD4/CD8 balanced; later expanders leaned CD4+.

V dropped 4 bases and J dropped 4; count of bases not matched to a gene: 9. The CDR3 totals 15 residues. CDR1 and CDR2 from the germline V gene are MNHEY and SMNVEV (reference sequence). Constant-segment primers served in 5'RACE that generated TCR alpha and TCR beta cDNA libraries bearing sample barcodes and UMIs. TCRdb analysed the 5' RACE reads with MiXCR anew, one entry per CDR3 protein. The sample gives fewer than 450,000 distinct CDR3 sequences, roughly 26% of which show up once; 8.8% is in the top ten. This chain uses TRBV27 with TRBJ1-2; TRBD1 agrees at 7 bases. The TCR comes from an adult woman who had mild COVID-19 (a few samples of this study predate the infection). Cell type and time point are not known. The sequenced sample consisted of PBMCs or a T cell subset sorted from them (not recorded which). CDR3: CASSSDRAAIYGYTF. Written as DNA, the CDR3 is TGTGCCAGCAGTTCCGACAGGGCAGCAATCTATGGCTACACCTTC.